This T cell receptor (beta chain) was observed in a study of T cell repertoires in cytomegalovirus infection. Study summary: It can be stated that public TCR beta signatures indicated CMV infection as well as a matching HLA type.

Concerning this clonotype itself: As yet, its antigen is unknown.

Germline values: CDR1 SGHVT, CDR2 SQSDAQ. The V and J ends lost 5 bases and 2 bases, in that order; junction bases with no gene match: 8. This CDR3 is built from 15 residues. Study-level results: The ex vivo response was dominated by HLA-C-restricted CMV-specific TCR beta clonotypes.

MiXCR was run by TCRdb on the reads, yielding one entry per CDR3 protein. This sample carries approximately 140,000 distinct CDR3 sequences, roughly a quarter of them seen once, and the ten largest clones take 34%. The sequenced material came from PBMCs, sequenced either directly or after in vitro stimulation (not recorded which). The sequence was collected from a human donor in good health (CMV status not recorded). Some clones in this sample may be carry-over from other donors' samples. V gene TRBV7-4 combines with J gene TRBJ1-1; 7 bases match TRBD1. Written as DNA, the CDR3 is TGTGCCAGCAGCCAGGGACAGAAAGTAAACACTGAAGCTTTCTTT. Translation gives CASSQGQKVNTEAFF.